The 27 T cell receptor beta chains presented below share a single source sample, sequenced in a study of blood T cell repertoires in COVID-19. The data were produced by immunoSEQ multiplex PCR, yet TCRdb's version contains in-frame clones alone and is incomplete. Of roughly 520,000 clones listed, roughly 90% are singletons. Sequencing input: PBMCs or T cells enriched from blood (not recorded which). All receptors come from a woman between 35 and 50 years old who had recovered from COVID-19.

The chain couples TRBV2 to TRBJ2-1; 10 bases map to TRBD2. This CDR3 has 17 amino acids. Germline V CDR1 and CDR2: SNHLY, FYNNEI. With 2 bases clipped from V and 3 bases from J, the junction kept 7 bases outside the gene matches. Here the CDR3 reads CASSESTSGIVYNEQFF. The CDR3 DNA sequence: TGTGCCAGCAGTGAAAGTACTAGCGGGATCGTCTACAATGAGCAGTTCTTC.

Only one count was recorded for this clone. V is TRBV7-9 and J is TRBJ2-1, with TRBD1 matching 7 bases. Trimming at V came to 3 bases and at J to 5 bases, leaving 10 bases not matched to a gene. Germline V gives CDR1 SEHNR, CDR2 FQNEAQ (reference sequence). The CDR3 loop spans 16 amino acids. This CDR3 is CASSFFPRDSHNEQFF. The CDR3 DNA is TGTGCCAGCAGCTTCTTCCCCCGGGACAGTCACAATGAGCAGTTCTTC.

The rearrangement links TRBV30 to TRBJ2-3, with 7 bases that match TRBD2. The CDR3 has 13 residues. J gave up 2 bases and V 5 bases, and 4 bases lay outside the gene matches. CDR1 and CDR2 from the germline V gene are GTSNPN and SVGIG (reference sequence). The CDR3 DNA reads as TGTGCCTGGGAGGGGACTATCACAGATACGCAGTATTTT. It yields the protein CAWEGTITDTQYF.

This clone was found a few times. The rearrangement links TRBV12-3 or TRBV12-4 to TRBJ1-2; 7 bases line up with TRBD1. This CDR3 has 13 residues. Unmatched junction bases numbered 3, after V lost 4 bases and J lost 4 bases. The CDR3 region has the DNA TGTGCCAGCAGTTCGGACAGGTCCTATGGCTACACCTTC. Translated: CASSSDRSYGYTF.

The chain combines TRBV6-2 or TRBV6-3 with TRBJ2-7, with unresolved D. CDR3 length: 17 amino acids. Per the germline V gene, CDR1 is MNHEY and CDR2 is SVGEGT. V shed 2 bases and J shed 3 bases, with 20 bases lying between them. CDR3 DNA: TGTGCCAGCAGTTACAGCCGTTGGCAGGCCAACAACTACGAGCAGTACTTC. Encoded protein: CASSYSRWQANNYEQYF.

This clone occurred once. Additional DNA sequences in this sample encode the identical CDR3. The chain carries TRBV5-4 and TRBJ2-7, with a weak D call TRBD2 (7 bases). Germline CDR1 reads SGHNT; CDR2 reads YYREEE (reference sequence). The CDR3 is 14 residues long. V was cut by 2 bases and J by 4 bases, with 13 bases left in between. CDR3 bases: TGTGCCAGCAGCTTAGGGGGGGGTAGATACGAGCAGTACTTC. Protein: CASSLGGGRYEQYF.

The rearrangement joins TRBV6-5 to TRBJ2-3; D is uncertain. Trimming removed 3 bases at V and 1 base at J, with 14 bases between. CDR1 MNHEY and CDR2 SVGAGI come from the germline V gene. This CDR3 has 16 amino acids. In DNA, the CDR3 is TGTGCCAGCAGTTATTCGGAGAATTGGGGCACAGATACGCAGTATTTT. Protein product: CASSYSENWGTDTQYF.

The chain recombines TRBV4-1 with TRBJ1-2, with 9 bases matching TRBD1. Per germline, CDR1 MGHRA and CDR2 YSYEKL. The CDR3 runs to 16 residues. After removal of 0 bases from V and 4 bases from J, the junction contained 6 bases not matched to a gene. The CDR3 DNA reads as TGCGCCAGCAGCCAAGACCACGGACAGGGGATCTATGGCTACACCTTC. Translated: CASSQDHGQGIYGYTF.

The rearrangement links TRBV7-2 to TRBJ2-1; 9 nucleotides line up with TRBD1. CDR3 length: 14 residues. The germline V gene has CDR1 SGHTA and CDR2 FQGNSA. The V gene end was trimmed by 5 bases and the J gene end by 6 bases; junction bases not matched to a gene: 5. In DNA, the CDR3 is TGTGCCAGCAGCCCGGGACAGGGTTCCAATGAGCAGTTCTTC. It specifies CASSPGQGSNEQFF.

The CDR3 nucleotides read TGCAGCGTCTTAGACAGGGATTGGAATTCACCCCTCCACTTT. This translates into CSVLDRDWNSPLHF. V is TRBV29-1 and J is TRBJ1-6; TRBD1 matches 7 bases. Germline assignment: CDR1 SQVTM and CDR2 ANQGSEA. This CDR3 is built from 14 residues. The ends lost 6 bases at V and 7 bases at J; junction bases unmatched: 9. The full variable domain, in which reference TRBV29-1 and TRBJ1-6 provide the parts outside the CDR3, is SAVISQKPSRDICQRGTSLTIQCQVDSQVTMMFWYRQQPGQSLTLIATANQGSEATYESGFVIDKFPISRPNLTFSTLTVSNMSPEDSSIYLCSVLDRDWNSPLHFGNGTRLTVT.

This CDR3 reads CAAGTGGEKLFF. In nucleotides, the CDR3 is TGTGCCGCCGGGACAGGGGGTGAAAAACTGTTTTTT. V gene TRBV15 combines with J gene TRBJ1-4; 11 bases map to TRBD1. The CDR3 runs to 12 residues. V gave up 11 bases and J gave up 7 bases; unmatched junction bases: 3. Germline CDR1 is LNHNV and CDR2 is YYDKDF (reference sequence).

This chain joins TRBV7-2 and TRBJ1-2, with D possibly matching TRBD1 (6 bases). The V gene lost 5 bases and the J gene lost 2 bases, with 12 bases spanning the gap. The CDR3 extends over 14 amino acids. The germline V gene encodes CDR1 SGHTA and CDR2 FQGNSA. CDR3 loop: CASSGGGANYGYTF. Written as DNA, the CDR3 is TGTGCCAGCAGCGGCGGGGGCGCAAACTATGGCTACACCTTC.

The chain couples TRBV5-4 to TRBJ2-2, with D hard to call. With 2 bases removed from V and 6 bases from J, the gap between germline ends came to 17 bases. This CDR3 has 16 amino acids. Germline CDR1 SGHNT, CDR2 YYREEE (reference sequence). The CDR3 reads CASSFADKARSGELFF. As DNA, the CDR3 is TGTGCCAGCAGCTTCGCAGACAAGGCAAGGTCCGGGGAGCTGTTTTTT.

The rearrangement joins TRBV6-2 or TRBV6-3 to TRBJ1-5; D gene unclear. The CDR3 is 14 amino acids. Germline CDR1 MNHEY, CDR2 SVGEGT. Between the trimmed V and J ends, which lost 6 bases and 2 bases, there was a span of 11 bases. The CDR3 region has the DNA TGTGCCAGCAGCCGAAACTCGGGCAATCAGCCCCAGCATTTT. Translated: CASSRNSGNQPQHF.

The chain recombines TRBV9 with TRBJ2-7; 8 nucleotides align to TRBD1. The V and J ends lost 0 bases and 5 bases, in that order; junction bases with no gene match: 10. Per germline, CDR1 SGDLS and CDR2 YYNGEE. This CDR3 spans 16 amino acids. This CDR3 is CASSVAGQGAFDEQYF. CDR3 nucleotides: TGTGCCAGCAGCGTAGCGGGGCAGGGGGCTTTCGACGAGCAGTACTTC. The full variable domain, its missing parts supplied by reference TRBV9 and TRBJ2-7, is DSGVTQTPKHLITATGQRVTLRCSPRSGDLSVYWYQQSLDQGLQFLIQYYNGEERAKGNILERFSAQQFPDLHSELNLSSLELGDSALYFCASSVAGQGAFDEQYFGPGTRLTVT.

The CDR3 region has the DNA TGTGCCAGCAGCTTGGGACTAGCGGAGAGGGTGAGGGGCACCGGGGAGCTGTTTTTT. Translating gives CASSLGLAERVRGTGELFF. The chain links TRBV7-8 to TRBJ2-2; 11 nucleotides align to TRBD2. Germline V CDR1 and CDR2: SGHVS, FQNEAQ. J was trimmed by 4 bases and V by 3 bases; bases with no gene match: 13. There are 19 residues in the CDR3.

V is TRBV5-5 and J is TRBJ2-3; weak D call: TRBD1 (5 bases). CDR1 and CDR2 from the germline V gene are SGHKS and YYEKEE (reference sequence). The CDR3 has 16 amino acids. Trimming left V 1 base short and J 5 bases short, with 17 bases between. The CDR3 coding sequence is TGTGCCAGCAGCTTGTGGATCCAGGGCGGAGAAGATACGCAGTATTTT. Its protein is CASSLWIQGGEDTQYF. Combining the CDR3 with reference TRBV5-5 and TRBJ2-3 gives the whole variable domain DAGVTQSPTHLIKTRGQQVTLRCSPISGHKSVSWYQQVLGQGPQFIFQYYEKEERGRGNFPDRFSARQFPNYSSELNVNALLLGDSALYLCASSLWIQGGEDTQYFGPGTRLTVL.

This clone was counted a few times. This chain joins TRBV2 and TRBJ2-7; 12 nucleotides match TRBD2. This CDR3 is built from 15 residues. Germline V gene sequence: CDR1 SNHLY, CDR2 FYNNEI. With V trimmed by 6 bases and J by 3 bases, 6 bases remained unmatched. Here the CDR3 DNA reads TGTGCCAGCAGGGGACCGACTAGCGGGAGCTACGAGCAGTACTTC. The encoded protein is CASRGPTSGSYEQYF.

The chain links TRBV7-2 to TRBJ1-3, with 7 nucleotides matching TRBD1. In germline, CDR1 is SGHTA, CDR2 FQGNSA. The length of the CDR3 is 17 residues. V lost 0 bases to trimming and J lost 2 bases; unmatched junction nucleotides: 7. This chain's CDR3 is CASSLAHIGGTGNTIYF. The CDR3 bases are TGTGCCAGCAGCTTAGCGCACATAGGGGGCACTGGAAACACCATATATTTT.

The chain carries TRBV15 and TRBJ2-7; D is unclear. The germline CDR1 and CDR2 sequences are LNHNV and YYDKDF (reference sequence). CDR3 length equals 13 residues. V was shortened by 5 bases and J by 3 bases, with 11 bases between the two germline ends. The DNA of the CDR3 is TGTGCCACCAGCGTGGCGGCGATCTACGAGCAGTACTTC. Translation gives CATSVAAIYEQYF.

The chain joins TRBV4-3 to TRBJ2-7; 10 positions agree with TRBD1. CDR1 and CDR2 from the germline V gene are LGHNA and YSLEER. Trimming took 1 base from V and 4 from J; bases not matched to a gene: 4. The CDR3 is 15 amino acids. CDR3 DNA: TGCGCCAGCAGCCAAGTATGGGACAGGGGTTACGAGCAGTACTTC. This codes for CASSQVWDRGYEQYF.

This chain uses TRBV7-2 with TRBJ1-6; TRBD1 matches 7 bases. The CDR3 totals 16 residues. Trimming removed 5 bases from V and 7 bases from J; junction bases left unmatched: 11. CDR1 SGHTA and CDR2 FQGNSA come from the germline V gene. The CDR3 reads CASSARTGATNSPLHF. The CDR3 DNA reads as TGTGCCAGCAGCGCCCGGACAGGAGCTACCAATTCACCCCTCCACTTT.

This chain connects TRBV6-9 to TRBJ2-1; 13 positions match TRBD2. CDR1 and CDR2 (germline): MNHGY, SVAAGI. This CDR3 region has 15 residues. The V and J ends lost 1 base and 13 bases, in that order; junction bases with no gene match: 7. CDR3 nucleotide sequence: TGTGCCAGCAGTTATTTTTTGGGACTAGCGGGATTTCAGTTCTTC. It is translated as CASSYFLGLAGFQFF.

V and J are TRBV11-2 and TRBJ2-1; possible D gene TRBD1, 5 bases. The CDR3 covers 12 residues. The germline CDR1 and CDR2 sequences are SGHAT and FQNNGV. V was cut by 2 bases and J by 6 bases, with 5 bases left in between. The CDR3 is CASSLTGNEQFF. The CDR3 DNA reads as TGTGCCAGCAGCTTAACAGGCAATGAGCAGTTCTTC.

V usage is TRBV7-2 and J usage is TRBJ2-3, with a tentative D call TRBD2 (5 bases). This CDR3 has 16 amino acids. Germline CDR1 and CDR2: SGHTA and FQGNSA. V was trimmed by 2 bases and J by 2 bases, leaving 14 bases between them. In DNA form, the CDR3 reads TGTGCCAGCAGCTTATTTGGAGGCCTTACCACAGATACGCAGTATTTT. This translates into CASSLFGGLTTDTQYF.

The chain uses TRBV25-1 and TRBJ1-2, with D uncertain. Trimming took off 5 bases at V and 8 bases at J, with 15 bases between the two ends. CDR1 and CDR2 from the germline V gene are MGHDK and SYGVNS. The CDR3 runs 13 residues. For the CDR3, the DNA is TGTGCCAGCAGTCTTGAAACCCGAGGCGGCTACACCTTC. Its protein product is CASSLETRGGYTF.

V gene TRBV5-1 combines with J gene TRBJ1-1; D is unresolved. Germline V lookup: CDR1 SGHRS, CDR2 YFSETQ. The CDR3 has 15 residues. Between the trimmed V and J ends, which lost 1 base and 2 bases, there was a span of 12 bases. This CDR3 reads CASSLNFGINTEAFF. For the CDR3, the DNA is TGCGCCAGCAGCTTGAATTTTGGCATTAACACTGAAGCTTTCTTT.